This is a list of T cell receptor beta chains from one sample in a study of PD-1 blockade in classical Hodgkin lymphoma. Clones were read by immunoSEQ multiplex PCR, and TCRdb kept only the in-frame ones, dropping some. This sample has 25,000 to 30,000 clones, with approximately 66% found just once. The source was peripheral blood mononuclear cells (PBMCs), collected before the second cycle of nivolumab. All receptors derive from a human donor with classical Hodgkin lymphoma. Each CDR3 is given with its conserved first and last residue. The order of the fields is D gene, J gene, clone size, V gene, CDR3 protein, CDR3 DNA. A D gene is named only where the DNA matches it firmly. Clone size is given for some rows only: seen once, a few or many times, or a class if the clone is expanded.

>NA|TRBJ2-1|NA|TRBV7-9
CASSGGVYNEQFF
TGTGCCAGCAGCGGGGGTGTATACAATGAGCAGTTCTTC
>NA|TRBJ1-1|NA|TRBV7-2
CASSLDRMVVEAFF
TGTGCCAGCAGCTTAGACAGGATGGTGGTTGAAGCTTTCTTT
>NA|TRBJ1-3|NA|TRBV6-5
CASSSDIGNTIYF
TGTGCCAGCAGTTCGGACATAGGAAACACCATATATTTT
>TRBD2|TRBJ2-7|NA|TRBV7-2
CASSFTSGNTYEQYF
TGTGCCAGCAGCTTTACTAGCGGGAACACCTACGAGCAGTACTTC
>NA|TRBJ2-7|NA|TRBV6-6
CASSYSLSARPYEQYF
TGTGCCAGCAGTTACTCGCTTTCCGCGCGCCCCTACGAGCAGTACTTC
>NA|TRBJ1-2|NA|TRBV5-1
CASSRGESGYTF
TGCGCCAGCAGCCGGGGGGAGAGTGGCTACACCTTC
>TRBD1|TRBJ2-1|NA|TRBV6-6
CASSLDRVVNEQFF
TGTGCCAGCAGTTTGGACAGGGTTGTGAATGAGCAGTTCTTC
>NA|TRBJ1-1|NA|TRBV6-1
CASRWGNTEAFF
TGTGCCAGCAGGTGGGGTAACACTGAAGCTTTCTTT
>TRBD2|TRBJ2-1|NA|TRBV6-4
CASSLAGARFNEQFF
TGTGCCAGCAGTTTAGCGGGAGCCCGTTTCAATGAGCAGTTCTTC
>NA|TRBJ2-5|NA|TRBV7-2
CASSLGLDAQGTQYF
TGTGCCAGCAGCTTAGGATTAGACGCCCAAGGGACCCAGTACTTC
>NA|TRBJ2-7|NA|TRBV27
CASSDSNYEQYF
TGTGCCAGCAGTGATTCGAACTACGAGCAGTACTTC
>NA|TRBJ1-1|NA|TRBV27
CASSFLRGPTEAFF
TGTGCCAGCAGTTTCCTTAGGGGACCCACTGAAGCTTTCTTT
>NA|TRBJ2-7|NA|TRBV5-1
CASRRGPYEQYF
TGCGCCAGCAGGAGGGGACCCTACGAGCAGTACTTC
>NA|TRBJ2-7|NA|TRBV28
CASSSYRSYEQYF
TGTGCCAGCAGTTCGTACAGGTCCTACGAGCAGTACTTC
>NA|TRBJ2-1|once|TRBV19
CASSFLEGEQFF
TGTGCCAGTAGTTTCCTAGAAGGAGAGCAGTTCTTC
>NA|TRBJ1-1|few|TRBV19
CASSIIGTEAFF
TGTGCCAGTAGCATAATAGGCACTGAAGCTTTCTTT
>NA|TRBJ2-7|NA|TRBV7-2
CASRGANYEQYF
TGTGCCAGCCGGGGGGCTAACTACGAGCAGTACTTC
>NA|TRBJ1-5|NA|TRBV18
CASSPPDSRANQPQHF
TGTGCCAGCTCACCACCGGACAGCAGGGCCAATCAGCCCCAGCATTTT
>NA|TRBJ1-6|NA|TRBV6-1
CASSESTHGLLLHF
TGTGCCAGCAGCGAATCCACCCACGGCTTGCTCCTCCACTTT
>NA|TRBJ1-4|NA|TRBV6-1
CASSEAVKGRLGGEKLFF
TGTGCCAGCAGTGAAGCGGTAAAGGGGAGGCTTGGTGGTGAAAAACTGTTTTTT
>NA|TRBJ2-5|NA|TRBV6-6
CASKSQGETQYF
TGTGCCAGCAAAAGCCAGGGTGAGACCCAGTACTTC
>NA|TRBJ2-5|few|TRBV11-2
CASSPGGAPQETQYF
TGTGCCAGCAGCCCCGGCGGGGCGCCCCAAGAGACCCAGTACTTC
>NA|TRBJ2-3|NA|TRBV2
CASSETVTSTDTQYF
TGTGCCAGCAGTGAAACGGTGACTTCCACAGATACGCAGTATTTT
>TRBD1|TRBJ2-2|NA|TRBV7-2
CASSPTGVTGELFF
TGTGCCAGCAGCCCTACAGGGGTGACCGGGGAGCTGTTTTTT